This T cell receptor (beta chain) was sequenced during a study of shared clonotypes between healthy human individuals. Germline CDR1 and CDR2: MDHEN and SYDVKM. Trimming took off 8 bases at V and 6 bases at J, with 26 bases between the two ends. The CDR3 covers 17 residues. The CD4+ fraction was divided into a CD45RA+ naive subset and a CD45RA-negative memory subset. Remarks on this clone: Its antigen remains unidentified.

The study, taken as a whole, reports: Approximately 4.6% of naive CD4 clonotypes were common to a few donors.

Replicate PCRs run on sorted subsets employed 200 ng DNA, 30,000 to 35,000 T cell genomes. Measured with immunoSEQ multiplex PCR; TCRdb has only the in-frame clones, and not every one. The table shows 2 million to 2.5 million clones, with roughly 96% occurring only once. The sequence came from a man younger than 35 in good health. The V gene is TRBV28, the J gene TRBJ2-1, with D maybe TRBD2 (6 bases). Sequences were obtained from naive CD4+ T cells sorted from blood. Subset here: CD45RA+ positively selected. The CDR3 region has the DNA TGTGCCAGCCCTCCTTCGACGGGGGAGAAGGCGGGCAATGAGCAGTTCTTC. Translated: CASPPSTGEKAGNEQFF.